A single sample is the source of the 32 T cell receptor beta chains below, sequenced in a study of shared T cell receptors in the human thymus. The repertoire was sequenced with immunoSEQ multiplex PCR; TCRdb's copy has only in-frame clones and lacks some. This sample has 650,000 to 950,000 clones, with approximately 85% found just once. This sample was shared with a second study, whose subject was human thymus T cells.

The sample taken for sequencing was thymocytes. Receptors originate from a girl under three years old with a congenital heart defect.

This chain joins TRBV7-6 and TRBJ2-3; 9 nucleotides line up with TRBD1. The CDR3 is 17 amino acids. In germline, CDR1 is SGHVS, CDR2 FNYEAQ. The junction had 14 bases not matched to a gene; V was cut back by 7 bases and J by 3 bases. DNA of the CDR3: TGTGCCAGCACCCATTCTACCGGGACAGGGCTGACAGATACGCAGTATTTT. Encoded protein: CASTHSTGTGLTDTQYF.

The chain recombines TRBV7-6 with TRBJ2-5; D gene uncertain. Matching the DNA end better, TRBJ2-7 makes the J call doubtful. The CDR3 covers 12 residues. Germline loops: CDR1 SGHVS, CDR2 FNYEAQ. In DNA, the CDR3 is TGTGCCAGCAGCCCAGGATTATACGAGCAGTACTTC. This translates into CASSPGLYEQYF.

The sample holds one count of this clone. J is TRBJ2-6 and V is TRBV30; D might be TRBD1 (7 bases). CDR3 length equals 19 residues. V was pared by 2 bases and J by 0 bases, with 20 bases between. Germline V gene lookup returns CDR1 GTSNPN and CDR2 SVGIG (reference sequence). The CDR3 DNA follows: TGTGCCTGGAGTCCGATTGCGGGACAGATAAGCTCTGGGGCCAACGTCCTGACTTTC. Amino acids: CAWSPIAGQISSGANVLTF.

The gene calls are TRBV28 and TRBJ2-3, with D perhaps matching TRBD2 (5 bases). CDR3 length: 17 residues. The V and J ends lost 2 bases and 3 bases respectively, with 18 bases between them. Germline V CDR1 and CDR2: MDHEN, SYDVKM. The CDR3 DNA follows: TGTGCCAGCAGTTTACTAGATCGGCGGGCCCGTACAGATACGCAGTATTTT. Its translation: CASSLLDRRARTDTQYF.

This clone came up once. The chain's CDR3 is CASSKNRSNSPLHF. The CDR3 DNA reads TGTGCCAGTAGTAAGAACAGATCAAATTCACCCCTCCACTTT. The rearrangement joins TRBV19 to TRBJ1-6; no clear D. The germline V and J ends were trimmed by 4 bases and 7 bases, with 11 bases remaining between them. Germline loops: CDR1 LNHDA, CDR2 SQIVND (reference sequence). The length of the CDR3 is 14 residues.

This clone was seen a few times. The V gene is TRBV29-1, the J gene TRBJ1-1; possibly TRBD1 for D (5 bases). V was trimmed by 4 bases and J by 7 bases, leaving 16 bases between them. This CDR3 region has 13 residues. CDR1 and CDR2 (germline): SQVTM, ANQGSEA. The CDR3 loop reads CSVASDGGIEAFF. CDR3 sequence (DNA): TGCAGCGTTGCCTCCGACGGGGGTATTGAAGCTTTCTTT. Together with reference TRBV29-1 and TRBJ1-1, the CDR3 gives the full variable domain: SAVISQKPSRDICQRGTSLTIQCQVDSQVTMMFWYRQQPGQSLTLIATANQGSEATYESGFVIDKFPISRPNLTFSTLTVSNMSPEDSSIYLCSVASDGGIEAFFGQGTRLTVV.

The CDR3 nucleotides read TGCAGCGCCACTAAACACGACAGGGTCGACTACTATGGCTACACCTTC. Protein: CSATKHDRVDYYGYTF. The gene calls are TRBV29-1 and TRBJ1-2; TRBD1 matches 7 bases. Germline values: CDR1 SQVTM, CDR2 ANQGSEA. The CDR3 covers 16 residues. V lost 7 bases to trimming and J lost 3 bases; unmatched junction nucleotides: 17.

The chain links TRBV29-1 to TRBJ2-3; 7 bases map to TRBD2. CDR3 length equals 17 residues. The ends lost 4 bases at V and 0 bases at J; junction bases unmatched: 13. The germline V gene has CDR1 SQVTM and CDR2 ANQGSEA. The CDR3 spells CSVGERGTSLSTDTQYF. CDR3 in DNA: TGCAGCGTTGGTGAGCGGGGCACCTCACTCAGCACAGATACGCAGTATTTT.

The V and J genes are TRBV28 and TRBJ1-4, with D tentatively TRBD1 (6 bases). Deletions cut 10 bases from V and 8 bases from J, with 23 bases between. The germline CDR1 and CDR2 sequences are MDHEN and SYDVKM. This CDR3 is 15 amino acids long. This chain's CDR3 is CAIKARGLLGEKLFF. The CDR3 region has the DNA TGTGCCATCAAGGCCAGGGGCCTATTGGGAGAAAAACTGTTTTTT. Full variable domain (outside the CDR3, taken from reference TRBV28 and TRBJ1-4): DVKVTQSSRYLVKRTGEKVFLECVQDMDHENMFWYRQDPGLGLRLIYFSYDVKMKEKGDIPEGYSVSREKKERFSLILESASTNQTSMYLCAIKARGLLGEKLFFGSGTQLSVL.

The chain couples TRBV5-6 to TRBJ1-2, with D perhaps TRBD1 (6 bases). Trimming stripped 1 base from V and 8 bases from J, with 18 bases between. The germline CDR1 and CDR2 sequences are SGHDT and YYEEEE. The CDR3 totals 15 residues. In DNA form, the CDR3 reads TGTGCCAGCAGCTTGCATCCCCAGGGGAGAGTGGGCTACACCTTC. Amino acid sequence: CASSLHPQGRVGYTF.

V gene TRBV6-1 combines with J gene TRBJ2-7; TRBD1 might be the D (5 bases). Trimming took off 7 bases at V and 1 base at J, with 11 bases between the two ends. In germline, CDR1 is MNHNS, CDR2 SASEGT. The CDR3 has 13 amino acids. The CDR3: CASNPRQSYEQYF. Written as DNA, the CDR3 is TGTGCCAGCAATCCTCGACAGTCCTACGAGCAGTACTTC.

This sequence joins TRBV29-1 and TRBJ1-4; 9 bases are a match to TRBD1. The V segment lost 7 bases and the J segment 0 bases; nucleotides outside the gene matches: 6. The CDR3 covers 15 residues. The germline CDR1 and CDR2 sequences are SQVTM and ANQGSEA. The CDR3 region is CSARQGGPTNEKLFF. CDR3 DNA: TGCAGCGCCCGACAGGGGGGACCAACTAATGAAAAACTGTTTTTT.

This sequence joins TRBV7-2 and TRBJ2-7, with TRBD2 identical over 10 bases. There are 18 residues in the CDR3. After removal of 3 bases from V and 1 base from J, the junction contained 12 bases not matched to a gene. Looked up from germline, CDR1 is SGHTA and CDR2 is FQGNSA. Here the CDR3 DNA reads TGTGCCAGCAGCTTGAATTTCCCAGTACTAGCGGGGTCCTACGAGCAGTACTTC. Translation: CASSLNFPVLAGSYEQYF.

The rearrangement joins TRBV27 to TRBJ2-5; 7 bases map to TRBD1. The tail of the sequence fits TRBJ2-7 better, so the J call may be wrong. The CDR3 spans 20 residues. Germline CDR1 and CDR2: MNHEY and SMNVEV (reference sequence). The CDR3 coding sequence is TGTGCCAGCAGTCCAGGTGATCTAGGACAGGTGGTGTTACCATCCTACGAGCAGTACTTC. It translates to CASSPGDLGQVVLPSYEQYF.

The rearrangement links TRBV4-3 to TRBJ1-1; 7 bases agree with TRBD1. The CDR3 extends over 13 amino acids. Germline CDR1 is LGHNA and CDR2 is YSLEER. V shed 3 bases, J shed 11 bases, and the junction held 9 bases outside the gene matches. The CDR3 DNA is TGCGCCAGCAGCCAGGATCAGGGGGTCTCGGCTTTCTTT. It translates to CASSQDQGVSAFF.

On this clone: At one boundary the junction diverges from the germline segment, which might be a read error. The chain joins TRBV6-6 to TRBJ2-7; D is undetermined. Germline V gene data show CDR1 as MNHNY and CDR2 as SVGAGI (reference sequence). The CDR3 is 11 amino acids. CDR3 bases: TGTGCCAGCAGTTACTCGCGGCGAACCTATTTC. This encodes CASSYSRRTYF.

The rearrangement uses TRBV7-2 and TRBJ1-5; D is uncertain. V was shortened by 1 base and J by 0 bases, with 7 bases between the two germline ends. Germline V CDR1 and CDR2: SGHTA, FQGNSA. The CDR3 totals 15 residues. CDR3 bases: TGTGCCAGCAGCTTAGTGGCCCATAGCAATCAGCCCCAGCATTTT. This gives the protein CASSLVAHSNQPQHF.

The V gene is TRBV4-1, the J gene TRBJ2-2; D may be TRBD2 (5 bases). Germline CDR1 MGHRA, CDR2 YSYEKL. The CDR3 totals 16 residues. Trimming removed 4 bases at V and 2 bases at J, with 14 bases between. The CDR3 loop is CASSREIGENTGELFF. For the CDR3, the DNA is TGCGCCAGCAGCCGAGAAATCGGGGAAAACACCGGGGAGCTGTTTTTT.

This chain joins TRBV27 and TRBJ2-3; no clear D. The CDR3 loop spans 15 amino acids. Germline V CDR1 and CDR2: MNHEY, SMNVEV (reference sequence). Trimming removed 1 base at V and 2 bases at J, with 10 bases between. As DNA, the CDR3 is TGTGCCAGCAGTTTATACTCCCCGCTCACAGATACGCAGTATTTT. Translation: CASSLYSPLTDTQYF.

The rearrangement links TRBV6-6 to TRBJ1-2; D gene unclear. Germline values: CDR1 MNHNY, CDR2 SVGAGI (reference sequence). CDR3 size: 13 residues. V lost 6 bases and J lost 8, with 16 bases in between. The CDR3 protein is CASSPTNLGGYTF. The CDR3 nucleotides read TGTGCCAGCAGCCCAACTAACCTCGGGGGCTACACCTTC.

The chain links TRBV5-1 to TRBJ2-1, with 16 bases lining up with TRBD2. Germline V lookup: CDR1 SGHRS, CDR2 YFSETQ. This CDR3 region has 17 residues. Trimming took 4 bases from V and 7 from J; bases not matched to a gene: 8. This chain's CDR3 is CASSLGTSGGADNEQFF. The CDR3 bases are TGCGCCAGCAGCCTTGGGACTAGCGGGGGGGCGGATAATGAGCAGTTCTTC.

V gene TRBV7-2 combines with J gene TRBJ1-6; D not certain. The CDR3 sequence is 16 residues long. The V end lost 6 bases, the J end lost 7 bases, and 19 bases lay between the germline ends. Germline V gene data show CDR1 as SGHTA and CDR2 as FQGNSA. CDR3 DNA sequence: TGTGCCAGCAGACGCCAGAGGGCAGAGACGAATTCACCCCTCCACTTT. Amino acid sequence: CASRRQRAETNSPLHF.

This clone was counted only a few times. This sequence joins TRBV5-6 and TRBJ2-7, with D perhaps TRBD2 (6 bases). The CDR3 is made up of 15 amino acids. Trimming stripped 4 bases from V and 0 bases from J, with 14 bases between. Germline-derived CDR1 and CDR2 are SGHDT and YYEEEE. The CDR3 nucleotides are TGTGCCAGCAGCGCGGGACTCCCGAGCTCCTACGAGCAGTACTTC. It specifies CASSAGLPSSYEQYF. Full variable domain (remainder filled in from reference TRBV5-6 and TRBJ2-7): DAGVTQSPTHLIKTRGQQVTLRCSPKSGHDTVSWYQQALGQGPQFIFQYYEEEERQRGNFPDRFSGHQFPNYSSELNVNALLLGDSALYLCASSAGLPSSYEQYFGPGTRLTVT.

This clone was detected only once. The V and J genes are TRBV18 and TRBJ1-1; TRBD1 is a possible D gene (5 bases). The V end was cut by 3 bases, the J end by 3 bases, with 26 bases between. Germline V gene data show CDR1 as KGHSH and CDR2 as LQKENI. The CDR3 has 19 amino acids. Written as DNA, the CDR3 is TGTGCCAGCTCACCTCCCATCATTGGCAGGGAAGTACTGGACACTGAAGCTTTCTTT. Translated, it gives CASSPPIIGREVLDTEAFF.

J is TRBJ1-2 and V is TRBV2; no clear D gene. With 6 bases removed from V and 4 bases from J, the gap between germline ends came to 18 bases. From germline, CDR1 is SNHLY and CDR2 FYNNEI. CDR3 length: 15 amino acids. The CDR3 nucleotides are TGTGCCAGCAGAATCGACCCCCACCCAGGCTATGGCTACACCTTC. It specifies CASRIDPHPGYGYTF.

The chain is built from TRBV28 and TRBJ1-5; TRBD1 matches at 7 bases. The CDR3 is 13 residues long. V lost 6 bases and J lost 7; bases outside the gene matches: 6. Looked up from germline, CDR1 is MDHEN and CDR2 is SYDVKM. CDR3 sequence: CASSFTGDQPQHF. CDR3 bases: TGTGCCAGCAGCTTTACAGGGGACCAGCCCCAGCATTTT.

In DNA, the CDR3 is TGTGCCAGCAGCTCAGAGGACAGGCTTCGTCCCTACGAGCAGTACTTC. Protein product: CASSSEDRLRPYEQYF. The J gene is TRBJ2-7, the V gene TRBV7-9; TRBD1 matches at 7 bases. Germline V lookup: CDR1 SEHNR, CDR2 FQNEAQ (reference sequence). Trimming removed 4 bases from V and 2 bases from J; junction bases left unmatched: 11. The length of the CDR3 is 16 residues.

V and J are TRBV6-6 and TRBJ2-7; no reliable D call. With 6 bases removed from V and 0 bases from J, the gap between germline ends came to 18 bases. Per germline, CDR1 MNHNY and CDR2 SVGAGI (reference sequence). The CDR3 length is 16 residues. CDR3 loop: CASSLTPSSSSYEQYF. The CDR3 nucleotides are TGTGCCAGCAGCTTAACCCCAAGCTCTAGCTCCTACGAGCAGTACTTC.

The genes are TRBV5-6 and TRBJ2-3; 8 bases are shared with TRBD1. V lost 0 bases to trimming and J lost 4 bases; unmatched junction nucleotides: 7. Per germline, CDR1 SGHDT and CDR2 YYEEEE. The CDR3 covers 16 residues. Written as DNA, the CDR3 is TGTGCCAGCAGCTTGGGGACAGGGACCTACTCAGATACGCAGTATTTT. This encodes CASSLGTGTYSDTQYF.

This sequence joins TRBV5-1 and TRBJ1-6; tentatively, D is TRBD1 (5 bases). Germline CDR1 is SGHRS and CDR2 is YFSETQ. The V end lost 5 bases, the J end lost 8 bases, and 11 bases lay between the germline ends. The CDR3 loop spans 13 amino acids. The CDR3 region has the DNA TGCGCCAGCAGGTCAGGAGGGGATTCACCCCTCCACTTT. It is translated as CASRSGGDSPLHF.

This chain joins TRBV6-1 and TRBJ1-5; 7 nucleotides line up with TRBD1. CDR1 is MNHNS, CDR2 SASEGT, per germline. V gave up 2 bases and J gave up 7 bases; unmatched junction bases: 11. The CDR3 runs to 16 residues. The DNA for the CDR3 is TGTGCCAGCAGTGAATCCAGGAGGTGCAGGGGGCAGCCCCAGCATTTT. This gives the protein CASSESRRCRGQPQHF.

The chain carries TRBV14 and TRBJ2-3; 7 bases map to TRBD2. Germline V CDR1 and CDR2: SGHDN, FVKESK. The CDR3 is made up of 18 amino acids. With 2 bases clipped from V and 7 bases from J, the junction kept 18 bases outside the gene matches. In DNA form, the CDR3 reads TGTGCCAGCAGCCAAACCAGGGAGGGACCCATCCCCTCCAATACGCAGTATTTT. This codes for CASSQTREGPIPSNTQYF.